The sequence of this T cell receptor (beta chain) was determined in a study of radiotherapy plus CTLA-4 blockade in lung cancer. Study-wide findings and caveats: The study found tumor-derived TCR clones expanded in blood after radiotherapy plus ipilimumab.

Of note for this clone: Its antigen remains unidentified.

The CDR3 is 16 amino acids. The germline CDR1 and CDR2 sequences are LNHDA and SQIVND (reference sequence). J gave up 4 bases and V 4 bases, and 5 bases lay outside the gene matches. Sequenced by immunoSEQ multiplex PCR; TCRdb stores in-frame clones only, minus some. The sample holds around 38,000 clones, about 86% seen once. This clonotype was obtained from a human donor with non-small cell lung cancer whose response to radiotherapy plus ipilimumab could not be evaluated. Material: peripheral blood, obtained from a patient treated with radiotherapy plus ipilimumab. This rearrangement joins TRBV19 to TRBJ2-1; 12 bases map to TRBD2. The CDR3 DNA is TGTGCCAGTAGTACCAGGACTAGCGGGGAGTACAATGAGCAGTTCTTC. This gives the protein CASSTRTSGEYNEQFF.